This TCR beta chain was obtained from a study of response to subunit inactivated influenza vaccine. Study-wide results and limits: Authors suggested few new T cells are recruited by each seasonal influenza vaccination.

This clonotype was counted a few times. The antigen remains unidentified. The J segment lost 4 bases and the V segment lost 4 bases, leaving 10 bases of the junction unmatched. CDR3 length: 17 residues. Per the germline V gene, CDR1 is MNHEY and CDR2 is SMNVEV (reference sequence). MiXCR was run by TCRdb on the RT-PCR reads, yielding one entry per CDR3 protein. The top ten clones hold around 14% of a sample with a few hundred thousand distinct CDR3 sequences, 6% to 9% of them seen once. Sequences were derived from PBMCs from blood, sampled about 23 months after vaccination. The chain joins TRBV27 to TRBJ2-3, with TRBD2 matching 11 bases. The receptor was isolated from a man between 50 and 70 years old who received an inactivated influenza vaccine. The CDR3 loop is CASSSRYSGGVADTQYF. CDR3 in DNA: TGTGCCAGCAGTTCCCGCTATAGCGGGGGGGTGGCAGATACGCAGTATTTT.